Reported below is one T cell receptor beta chain. The record originates from a study of cytomegalovirus exposure and HLA in healthy donors. Across the study: As an earlier analysis found, about 190 million T cells yielded fewer than 130 million unique TCR beta sequences.

Germline CDR1 is MDHEN and CDR2 is SYDVKM. The CDR3 loop spans 15 amino acids. V was clipped by 4 bases and J by 0 bases; unmatched bases: 3. It was with 60 Vbeta and 13 Jbeta primers that the PCR ran. The protocol was immunoSEQ multiplex PCR, while the TCRdb copy is restricted to in-frame clones and leaves out a portion. The table shows around 150,000 clones, with under 90% occurring only once. This chain joins TRBV28 and TRBJ2-1; 7 bases align to TRBD2. Sequencing used PBMCs. The TCR sequence derives from a boy aged 2 to 10 in good health and CMV-seronegative. The CDR3 nucleotides are TGTGCCAGCAGTTCTAGCGGTATCTCCTACAATGAGCAGTTCTTC. This sequence encodes CASSSSGISYNEQFF.